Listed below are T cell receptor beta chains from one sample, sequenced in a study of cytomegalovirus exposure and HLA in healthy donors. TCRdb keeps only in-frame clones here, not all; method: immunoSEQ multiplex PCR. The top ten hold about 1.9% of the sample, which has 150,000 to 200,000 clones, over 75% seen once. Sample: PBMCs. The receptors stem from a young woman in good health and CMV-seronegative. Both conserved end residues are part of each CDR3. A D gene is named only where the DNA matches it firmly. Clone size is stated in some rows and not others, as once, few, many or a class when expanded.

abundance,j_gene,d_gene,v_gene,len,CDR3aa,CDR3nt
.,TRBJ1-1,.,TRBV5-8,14,CASSLRGLNTEAFF,TGTGCCAGCAGCTTGAGGGGCTTGAACACTGAAGCTTTCTTT
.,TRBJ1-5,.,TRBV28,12,CASSLNGVAQHF,TGTGCCAGCAGTTTGAACGGGGTTGCCCAGCATTTT
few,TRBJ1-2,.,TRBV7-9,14,CASSSDLTQGGYTF,TGTGCCAGCAGCTCCGACCTCACCCAGGGTGGCTACACCTTC
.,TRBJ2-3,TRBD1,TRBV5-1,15,CASSLGQGVADTQYF,TGCGCCAGCAGCTTGGGACAGGGGGTCGCAGATACGCAGTATTTT
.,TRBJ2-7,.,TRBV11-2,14,CASSMRTEGSEQYF,TGTGCCAGCAGCATGCGGACTGAGGGTAGCGAGCAGTACTTC
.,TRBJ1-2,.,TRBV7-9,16,CASSESSRGSNYGYTF,TGTGCCAGCAGCGAATCAAGCCGCGGGAGTAACTATGGCTACACCTTC
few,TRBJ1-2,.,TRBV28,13,CASSFWTWYGYTF,TGTGCCAGCAGTTTCTGGACTTGGTATGGCTACACCTTC
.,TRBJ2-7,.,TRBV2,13,CASRRDGTYEQYF,TGTGCCAGCAGGCGGGACGGTACCTACGAGCAGTACTTC
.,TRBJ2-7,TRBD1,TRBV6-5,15,CASRLIGQGNYEQYF,TGTGCCAGCCGACTTATTGGACAGGGGAACTACGAGCAGTACTTC
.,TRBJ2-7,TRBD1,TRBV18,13,CASAPGQGYEQYF,TGTGCCAGCGCGCCGGGACAGGGATACGAGCAGTACTTC
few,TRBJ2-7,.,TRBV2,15,CASSEDRAGSYEQYF,TGTGCCAGCAGTGAAGACCGGGCAGGGTCCTACGAGCAGTACTTC
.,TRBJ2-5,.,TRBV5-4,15,CASSLARGVQETQYF,TGTGCCAGCAGCTTGGCCCGGGGAGTCCAAGAGACCCAGTACTTC
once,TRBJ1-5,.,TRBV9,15,CASSVGGGNNQPQHF,TGTGCCAGCAGCGTAGGAGGAGGGAACAATCAGCCCCAGCATTTT
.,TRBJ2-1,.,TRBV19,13,CASSMRENNEQFF,TGTGCCAGTAGTATGCGGGAAAACAATGAGCAGTTCTTC
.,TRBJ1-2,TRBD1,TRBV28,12,CASQRQGYGYTF,TGTGCCAGCCAGAGACAGGGGTATGGCTACACCTTC
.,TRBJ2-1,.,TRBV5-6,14,CASSLGPSDNEQFF,TGTGCCAGCAGCTTGGGCCCTTCGGACAATGAGCAGTTCTTC
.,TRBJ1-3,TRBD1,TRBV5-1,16,CASSRREGATGNTIYF,TGCGCCAGCAGCCGTCGGGAGGGGGCGACGGGTAACACCATATATTTT
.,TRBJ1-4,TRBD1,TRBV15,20,CATSRALGTGGPQTNEKLFF,TGTGCCACCAGCAGAGCCCTGGGGACAGGGGGGCCCCAAACTAATGAAAAACTGTTTTTT
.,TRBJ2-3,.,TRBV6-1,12,CASSERGDTQYF,TGTGCCAGCAGTGAAAGGGGAGATACGCAGTATTTT
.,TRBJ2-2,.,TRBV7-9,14,CASSMLGVTGELFF,TGTGCCAGCAGCATGCTAGGGGTCACCGGGGAGCTGTTTTTT
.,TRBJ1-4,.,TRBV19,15,CASSHYTEGNEKLFF,TGTGCCAGTAGCCACTATACGGAGGGTAATGAAAAACTGTTTTTT
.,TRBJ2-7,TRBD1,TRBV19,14,CASSPGTAAVEQYF,TGTGCCAGTAGTCCAGGGACAGCGGCGGTGGAGCAGTACTTC
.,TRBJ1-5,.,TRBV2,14,CASSGDGTNQPQHF,TGTGCCAGCAGTGGGGACGGGACAAATCAGCCCCAGCATTTT
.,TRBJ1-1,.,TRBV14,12,CASSHTNTEAFF,TGTGCCAGCAGCCACACTAACACTGAAGCTTTCTTT
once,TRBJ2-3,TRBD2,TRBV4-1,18,CASSQERFRSSGTDTQYF,TGCGCCAGCAGCCAAGAACGGTTTAGGTCTAGCGGGACAGATACGCAGTATTTT
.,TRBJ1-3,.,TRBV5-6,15,CASSLEWQGMDTIYF,TGTGCCAGCAGCTTGGAGTGGCAGGGGATGGACACCATATATTTT
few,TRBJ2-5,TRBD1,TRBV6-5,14,CASSYTGVAETQYF,TGTGCCAGCAGTTACACAGGGGTGGCAGAGACCCAGTACTTC
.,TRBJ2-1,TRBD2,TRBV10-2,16,CASRDIAGGTYNEQFF,TGCGCCAGCAGGGATATAGCGGGAGGTACCTACAATGAGCAGTTCTTC
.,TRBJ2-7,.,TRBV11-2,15,CASSLTAGSLYEQYF,TGTGCCAGCAGCTTAACGGCAGGGTCGCTCTACGAGCAGTACTTC
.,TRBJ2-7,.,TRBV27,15,CASSFWLAGPYEQYF,TGTGCCAGCAGTTTTTGGCTAGCTGGGCCCTACGAGCAGTACTTC
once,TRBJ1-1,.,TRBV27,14,CASSLGHRNTEAFF,TGTGCCAGCAGTTTAGGCCACAGGAACACTGAAGCTTTCTTT
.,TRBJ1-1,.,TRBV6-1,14,CASSERRANTEAFF,TGTGCCAGCAGTGAGCGCAGGGCAAACACTGAAGCTTTCTTT
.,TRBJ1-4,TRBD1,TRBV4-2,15,CASSQEGQGWEKLFF,TGTGCCAGCAGCCAGGAAGGACAGGGATGGGAAAAACTGTTTTTT
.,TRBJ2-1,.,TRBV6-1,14,CAIPKGGPYNEQFF,TGTGCCATACCTAAGGGGGGGCCCTACAATGAGCAGTTCTTC